The entry below describes one T cell receptor beta chain. Its antigen is unknown. The data originate from a study of T cell responses to AZD1222 COVID-19 vaccine. Findings and caveats of the study: It should be noted that donors were predominantly white British and more often female, and clonal diversity was possibly underestimated.

Germline V gene data show CDR1 as LGHDT and CDR2 as YNNKEL (reference sequence). V was trimmed by 1 base and J by 5 bases, leaving 6 bases between them. This CDR3 contains 13 residues. Produced via immunoSEQ multiplex PCR; TCRdb's table is partial and in-frame only. In the table there are about 83,000 clones, 70% to 90% of which are singletons. The input for sequencing was peripheral blood, taken on day 0 of MenACWY control vaccination. This TCR derives from an adult in good health. The V call is TRBV3-1 (or the pseudogene TRBV3-2), the J call TRBJ1-5; D unclear. CDR3 loop: CASSQGTDQPQHF. The CDR3 bases are TGTGCCAGCAGCCAAGGTACCGATCAGCCCCAGCATTTT.